This T cell receptor (beta chain) came from a study of blood T cell repertoires in COVID-19. Across the whole study: Samples representing acute and convalescent COVID-19 were sourced from the United States, Italy and Spain.

Sequencing was performed with immunoSEQ multiplex PCR; in TCRdb, only in-frame clones are kept and a portion is missing. The repertoire holds under 300,000 clones, approximately 86% seen once, with more than 4.5% in the top ten. V was clipped by 3 bases and J by 4 bases; unmatched bases: 6. Per the germline V gene, CDR1 is KGHSH and CDR2 is LQKENI. There are 15 residues in the CDR3. The sequencing sample was made of peripheral blood. The rearrangement uses TRBV18 and TRBJ2-5; 9 nucleotides agree with TRBD2. This receptor was identified in a woman aged 80 or over with active or convalescent COVID-19. CDR3 in amino acids: CASSPFSGSLETQYF. The CDR3 DNA follows: TGTGCCAGCTCACCTTTTAGCGGGAGCCTAGAGACCCAGTACTTC.